These 13 T cell receptor beta chains originate from one sample sequenced in a study of blood T cell repertoires in COVID-19. Clones were read by immunoSEQ multiplex PCR, and TCRdb kept only the in-frame ones, dropping some. The sample yields some 150,000 clones, 85% to 90% seen once. Sequencing used peripheral blood. The origin of the receptors is a woman aged 35 to 49 with acute or convalescent COVID-19.

The chain combines TRBV25-1 with TRBJ1-2; 7 bases are a match to TRBD1. Trimming took 5 bases from V and 5 from J; bases not matched to a gene: 8. CDR1 and CDR2 from the germline V gene are MGHDK and SYGVNS. The CDR3 is made up of 14 amino acids. CDR3 protein: CASSMRGQYYGYTF. DNA of the CDR3: TGTGCCAGCAGTATGAGGGGGCAATATTATGGCTACACCTTC.

The sample holds one count of this clone. This chain connects TRBV7-8 to TRBJ1-2, with D perhaps matching TRBD1 (5 bases). The CDR3 has 17 residues. Germline values: CDR1 SGHVS, CDR2 FQNEAQ. V was pared by 0 bases and J by 3 bases, with 17 bases between. CDR3 in amino acids: CASSLAGAGEGDYGYTF. DNA for the CDR3: TGTGCCAGCAGCTTAGCCGGGGCCGGGGAGGGAGACTATGGCTACACCTTC.

V is TRBV6-2 or TRBV6-3 and J is TRBJ1-5; D gene unclear. Trimming shortened V by 6 bases and J by 3 bases, and 24 bases separated the two germline ends. The length of the CDR3 is 18 residues. Germline V gives CDR1 MNHEY, CDR2 SVGEGT. DNA of the CDR3: TGTGCCAGCAGCCCAACAATGGCAGTGGAGATCCCCAATCAGCCCCAGCATTTT. Translated, it gives CASSPTMAVEIPNQPQHF.

This sequence joins TRBV7-9 and TRBJ2-7; unclear D gene. Trimming cost V 5 bases and J 5 bases, with 13 bases left between them. This CDR3 region has 13 residues. CDR1 and CDR2 (germline): SEHNR, FQNEAQ (reference sequence). DNA for the CDR3: TGTGCCAGCAGCCCCCCATCAGTCCACGAGCAGTACTTC. Encoded protein: CASSPPSVHEQYF.

This clone was picked up one time. The CDR3 nucleotides are TGTGCCAGCAGTATTCAGGGGATGACAGATACGCAGTATTTT. Amino acid sequence: CASSIQGMTDTQYF. This rearrangement joins TRBV25-1 to TRBJ2-3, with D possibly matching TRBD1 (6 bases). Germline V CDR1 and CDR2: MGHDK, SYGVNS. Trimming cost V 5 bases and J 3 bases, with 12 bases left between them. CDR3 size: 14 residues. The full variable domain, in which reference TRBV25-1 and TRBJ2-3 provide the parts outside the CDR3, is EADIYQTPRYLVIGTGKKITLECSQTMGHDKMYWYQQDPGMELHLIHYSYGVNSTEKGDLSSESTVSRIRTEHFPLTLESARPSHTSQYLCASSIQGMTDTQYFGPGTRLTVL.

This chain uses TRBV18 with TRBJ1-5, with D possibly TRBD1 on 6 matching bases. The CDR3 is 16 residues long. Trimming pared 2 bases from V and 3 bases from J, leaving 14 bases between. Germline V gene lookup returns CDR1 KGHSH and CDR2 LQKENI. CDR3 protein: CASSPEGGGLNQPQHF. The CDR3 DNA follows: TGTGCCAGCTCACCAGAAGGGGGAGGGCTCAATCAGCCCCAGCATTTT.

The V call is TRBV6-5, the J call TRBJ1-1, with no clear D. Looked up from germline, CDR1 is MNHEY and CDR2 is SVGAGI. V dropped 4 bases and J dropped 4 bases, with 13 bases sitting between them. This CDR3 comprises 14 residues. CDR3 region: CASSSVGRSTEAFF. DNA of the CDR3: TGTGCCAGCAGTTCCGTTGGCAGGTCCACTGAAGCTTTCTTT.

V and J are TRBV19 and TRBJ1-2, with 8 bases identical to TRBD1. V was pared by 2 bases and J by 3 bases, with 8 bases of the junction left unmatched. Germline CDR1 and CDR2: LNHDA and SQIVND (reference sequence). This CDR3 spans 16 amino acids. This chain's CDR3 is CASSISRRQGYYGYTF. CDR3 sequence (DNA): TGTGCCAGTAGTATATCCCGCCGACAGGGGTACTATGGCTACACCTTC.

As to this clone: The junction shows a germline mismatch at one end, possibly a read error. The J gene is TRBJ1-2, the V gene TRBV3-1 (or the pseudogene TRBV3-2), with a possible D match to TRBD1 (5 bases). This CDR3 has 16 amino acids. Germline V gene sequence: CDR1 LGHDT, CDR2 YNNKEL (reference sequence). Here the CDR3 reads CASSQGSRVVNYGYTF. The CDR3 DNA reads as TGTGCCAGCAGTCAAGGCTCCAGGGTCGTTAACTATGGCTACACCTTC.

The CDR3 region is CASSVQTYEQYF. CDR3 sequence (DNA): TGTGCCAGCAGTGTCCAAACCTACGAGCAGTACTTC. The rearrangement links TRBV2 to TRBJ2-7; unclear D gene. V shed 4 bases and J shed 2 bases, with 6 bases lying between them. Germline-derived CDR1 and CDR2 are SNHLY and FYNNEI. This CDR3 spans 12 amino acids.

This clone was recorded only once. The chain uses TRBV5-8 and TRBJ1-2, with a tentative D call TRBD1 (6 bases). The germline V gene has CDR1 SGHTS and CDR2 YDEGEE. The CDR3 consists of 13 residues. The V end was cut by 4 bases, the J end by 2 bases, with 9 bases between. CDR3 sequence: CASSITGNYGYTF. For the CDR3, the DNA is TGTGCCAGCAGCATAACAGGGAACTATGGCTACACCTTC.

This clone has only one observation. The chain recombines TRBV29-1 with TRBJ2-3; tentative D call: TRBD1 (6 bases). This CDR3 is built from 13 residues. Germline V CDR1 and CDR2: SQVTM, ANQGSEA. V lost 7 bases and J lost 1, with 12 bases in between. CDR3 sequence (DNA): TGCAGCGAAGGACAGCACCGCACAGATACGCAGTATTTT. Residues: CSEGQHRTDTQYF.

This chain uses TRBV19 with TRBJ2-2; 9 bases line up with TRBD1. V was pared by 6 bases and J by 7 bases, with 9 bases of the junction left unmatched. CDR1 and CDR2 from the germline V gene are LNHDA and SQIVND (reference sequence). The CDR3 covers 15 residues. The CDR3 loop reads CASRIPDRGRGELFF. The CDR3, as DNA: TGTGCCAGTAGAATTCCGGACAGGGGACGCGGGGAGCTGTTTTTT.